Following are 21 T cell receptor beta chains from one sample sequenced in a study of OX40 agonist ivuxolimab in advanced cancers. TCRdb keeps only in-frame clones here, not all; method: immunoSEQ multiplex PCR. This sample has 51,000 or so clones, with about 85% found just once. Here the sequenced sample was CD4+ or CD8+ T cells sorted from blood, taken in a trial of the OX40 agonist ivuxolimab. The receptors derive from an adult with an advanced solid tumor such as melanoma, head and neck, liver or kidney cancer.

This clone has more than one count but fewer than ten. This chain uses TRBV27 with TRBJ2-3; weak D call: TRBD2 (6 bases). Per the germline V gene, CDR1 is MNHEY and CDR2 is SMNVEV (reference sequence). The CDR3 totals 14 residues. V lost 6 bases, J lost 6 bases, and 16 bases lay in between. CDR3: CASRILGGTDTQYF. The CDR3 coding sequence is TGTGCCAGCAGAATCTTGGGCGGGACGGATACGCAGTATTTT.

This chain links TRBV6-5 with TRBJ2-5; tentative D call: TRBD2 (5 bases). Trimming shortened V by 8 bases and J by 5 bases, and 21 bases separated the two germline ends. This CDR3 has 15 amino acids. Germline-derived CDR1 and CDR2 are MNHEY and SVGAGI. CDR3 nucleotide sequence: TGTGCCAGCGGCCCGGGCGGGTCTTCATTGGAGACCCAGTACTTC. This translates into CASGPGGSSLETQYF.

The rearrangement links TRBV29-1 to TRBJ2-7; a possible D gene is TRBD1 (5 bases). Trimming took 2 bases from V and 4 from J, leaving 15 bases between them. The CDR3 loop spans 14 amino acids. The germline V gene has CDR1 SQVTM and CDR2 ANQGSEA. CDR3 DNA sequence: TGCAGCGTTGAAATTTTGGACACGAATTACGAGCAGTACTTC. Its protein product is CSVEILDTNYEQYF.

The chain uses TRBV6-5 and TRBJ1-5, with D possibly matching TRBD1 (5 bases). Germline V CDR1 and CDR2: MNHEY, SVGAGI. The length of the CDR3 is 16 residues. V lost 0 bases to trimming and J lost 2 bases, with 11 bases between them. Here the CDR3 DNA reads TGTGCCAGCAGTTACTCCGCAGGGTTGGGCAATCAGCCCCAGCATTTT. Translation: CASSYSAGLGNQPQHF.

The J gene is TRBJ2-7, the V gene TRBV27, with TRBD2 matching 7 bases. CDR1 and CDR2 (germline): MNHEY, SMNVEV (reference sequence). The CDR3 has 15 residues. The J segment lost 2 bases and the V segment lost 1 base, leaving 5 bases of the junction unmatched. CDR3 in amino acids: CASSLLGGGTYEQYF. CDR3 coding DNA: TGTGCCAGCAGTTTATTGGGGGGGGGAACCTACGAGCAGTACTTC.

The chain is built from TRBV25-1 and TRBJ2-1, with a weak D call TRBD1 (6 bases). Germline-derived CDR1 and CDR2 are MGHDK and SYGVNS. V was cut by 4 bases and J by 0 bases, with 10 bases left in between. The CDR3 totals 15 residues. CDR3 coding DNA: TGTGCCAGCAGTGGGACAGTGAGCTCCTACAATGAGCAGTTCTTC. Translated, it gives CASSGTVSSYNEQFF. The variable domain in full, with the rest retrieved from reference TRBV25-1 and TRBJ2-1, is EADIYQTPRYLVIGTGKKITLECSQTMGHDKMYWYQQDPGMELHLIHYSYGVNSTEKGDLSSESTVSRIRTEHFPLTLESARPSHTSQYLCASSGTVSSYNEQFFGPGTRLTVL.

This clone is termed medium-sized. The V gene is TRBV6-1, the J gene TRBJ2-1; TRBD2 matches 8 bases. The ends lost 6 bases at V and 3 bases at J; junction bases unmatched: 4. The CDR3 spans 14 residues. Germline assignment: CDR1 MNHNS and CDR2 SASEGT. The CDR3 reads CASSPGLDYNEQFF. CDR3 bases: TGTGCCAGCAGCCCGGGACTAGACTACAATGAGCAGTTCTTC.

V usage is TRBV7-4 and J usage is TRBJ2-7; D is uncertain. The CDR3 sequence is 14 residues long. Germline V gene sequence: CDR1 SGHVT, CDR2 SQSDAQ. V lost 2 bases to trimming and J lost 1 base, with 9 bases between them. CDR3 in amino acids: CASSLKGSSYEQYF. CDR3 DNA: TGTGCCAGCAGCTTAAAGGGAAGTTCCTACGAGCAGTACTTC.

This clone was found once. This rearrangement joins TRBV9 to TRBJ2-4, with a possible D match to TRBD2 (5 bases). V dropped 3 bases and J dropped 0 bases, with 13 bases sitting between them. Germline V gives CDR1 SGDLS, CDR2 YYNGEE. The CDR3 runs to 16 residues. CDR3 bases: TGTGCCAGCAGCGCCCCTCGAGGGCCAGCCAAAAACATTCAGTACTTC. This translates into CASSAPRGPAKNIQYF.

This clone was counted a single time. The chain uses TRBV7-8 and TRBJ1-5; TRBD1 might be the D (6 bases). Germline values: CDR1 SGHVS, CDR2 FQNEAQ. CDR3 length: 16 amino acids. V was cut by 2 bases and J by 3 bases, with 14 bases left in between. This CDR3 reads CASSLPAGANNQPQHF. The CDR3 region has the DNA TGTGCCAGCAGCTTACCCGCGGGGGCCAACAATCAGCCCCAGCATTTT.

This chain uses TRBV6-5 with TRBJ1-2, with 7 bases matching TRBD1. The J segment lost 3 bases and the V segment lost 4 bases, leaving 5 bases of the junction unmatched. This CDR3 spans 14 amino acids. CDR1 and CDR2 from the germline V gene are MNHEY and SVGAGI. The CDR3 coding sequence is TGTGCCAGCAGTTCCCAGGACAGGCACTATGGCTACACCTTC. Its protein is CASSSQDRHYGYTF.

CDR3 nucleotides: TGTGCCAGCTGCTGGACAGGTGATGTTGGCTACACCTTC. Its protein is CASCWTGDVGYTF. The chain joins TRBV6-1 to TRBJ1-2, with TRBD1 matching over 7 bases. V gave up 8 bases and J gave up 7 bases; unmatched junction bases: 10. The CDR3 is 13 amino acids. Germline V gene lookup returns CDR1 MNHNS and CDR2 SASEGT.

A single count supports this clone. The chain is built from TRBV29-1 and TRBJ2-7; TRBD2 is a possible D gene (6 bases). The CDR3 has 12 residues. Trimming stripped 4 bases from V and 5 bases from J, with 12 bases between. From germline, CDR1 is SQVTM and CDR2 ANQGSEA. The CDR3 loop reads CSVVGGYNEQYF. The CDR3 DNA sequence: TGCAGCGTTGTTGGGGGGTATAACGAGCAGTACTTC.

The chain's CDR3 is CSAQNTEAFF. CDR3 DNA sequence: TGCAGCGCACAAAACACTGAAGCTTTCTTT. The chain has TRBV29-1 and TRBJ1-1; no definite D call. V dropped 7 bases and J dropped 2 bases, with 5 bases sitting between them. The CDR3 contains 10 residues. Germline CDR1 and CDR2: SQVTM and ANQGSEA.

The count of this clone is one. The chain uses TRBV9 and TRBJ2-7, with 8 bases identical to TRBD1. The CDR3 covers 15 residues. The J segment lost 7 bases and the V segment lost 0 bases, leaving 9 bases of the junction unmatched. Germline CDR1 and CDR2: SGDLS and YYNGEE. DNA for the CDR3: TGTGCCAGCAGCGTAGGTGGCAGGGGGCTGGGTGAGCAGTACTTC. Translated: CASSVGGRGLGEQYF.

The rearrangement joins TRBV19 to TRBJ1-2; D is uncertain. The V gene's germline CDR1 is LNHDA and CDR2 SQIVND (reference sequence). The CDR3 has 15 amino acids. V gave up 3 bases and J gave up 2 bases, with 13 bases separating them. The CDR3 nucleotides read TGTGCCAGTAGTATGTTGGCGGAGTTAAACTATGGCTACACCTTC. Its translation is CASSMLAELNYGYTF.

The gene calls are TRBV11-1 and TRBJ2-3; D is uncertain. This CDR3 spans 12 amino acids. Germline V gene lookup returns CDR1 SGHAT and CDR2 FQDESV (reference sequence). Trimming stripped 2 bases from V and 6 bases from J, with 6 bases between. DNA for the CDR3: TGTGCCAGCAGCTTATATCCCGATACGCAGTATTTT. Translated: CASSLYPDTQYF.

V usage is TRBV6-1 and J usage is TRBJ1-6; the match to TRBD1 covers 11 bases. The CDR3 consists of 15 residues. V trimming: 7 bases; J trimming: 9 bases; junction bases outside the gene matches: 8. The germline V gene has CDR1 MNHNS and CDR2 SASEGT. The CDR3 sequence: CASILDRGLFSPLHF. In DNA form, the CDR3 reads TGTGCCAGCATCCTGGACAGGGGGCTTTTTTCACCCCTCCACTTT.

V and J are TRBV27 and TRBJ2-3; 8 positions agree with TRBD2. CDR1 and CDR2 (germline): MNHEY, SMNVEV (reference sequence). This CDR3 spans 16 amino acids. Losses at the gene ends were 0 bases for V and 2 bases for J; bases not matched to a gene: 4. CDR3 sequence (DNA): TGTGCCAGCAGTTTATCGGGACTAGGGCCCACAGATACGCAGTATTTT. Protein product: CASSLSGLGPTDTQYF.

CDR3 residues: CASSLDLDTQYF. The CDR3, as DNA: TGTGCCAGCAGCCTCGACTTGGATACGCAGTATTTT. The genes are TRBV9 and TRBJ2-3; D gene uncertain. V gave up 4 bases and J gave up 6 bases, with 9 bases separating them. Germline lookup yields CDR1 SGDLS and CDR2 YYNGEE. This CDR3 is 12 amino acids long.

This clone was recorded only once. The V gene is TRBV5-4, the J gene TRBJ2-7; D is unresolved. The CDR3 sequence is 12 residues long. Trimming took 2 bases from V and 5 from J, leaving 8 bases between them. Per the germline V gene, CDR1 is SGHNT and CDR2 is YYREEE (reference sequence). The CDR3 DNA sequence: TGTGCCAGCAGCTTTCCCCCGGACGAGCAGTACTTC. This sequence encodes CASSFPPDEQYF.